The sequence of this TCR beta chain was determined in a study of cytomegalovirus exposure and HLA in healthy donors. Regarding the study as a whole: TRBV6-2, TRBV6-3 and some other V segments were unresolvable in 87-base-pair reads. The study flagged roughly 160 TCR beta chains as cytomegalovirus-associated. Specificity for CMV antigens was confirmed in vitro for a few of the CMV-associated chains.

In the PCR, 60 Vbeta and 13 Jbeta primers were used. Measured with immunoSEQ multiplex PCR; TCRdb has only the in-frame clones, and not every one. This repertoire includes over 45,000 clones. As to this clone: The antigen is not known.

This CDR3 has 15 residues. CDR1 LNHDA and CDR2 SQIVND come from the germline V gene (reference sequence). V lost 4 bases and J lost 1, with 11 bases in between. This receptor was taken from a woman aged 18-35 years in good health and CMV-seronegative. The chain joins TRBV19 to TRBJ2-1, with a weak D call TRBD2 (6 bases). The sample taken for sequencing was PBMCs. CDR3 in amino acids: CASSNGRGSYNEQFF. DNA for the CDR3: TGTGCCAGTAGTAACGGTCGGGGGTCCTACAATGAGCAGTTCTTC.